The rows below give T cell receptor beta chains drawn from one sample of a study of OX40 agonist ivuxolimab in advanced cancers. Libraries were prepared by immunoSEQ multiplex PCR; TCRdb keeps only in-frame clonotypes and omits some of them. The sample includes under 90,000 clones, around 85% of them seen just once. This specimen was CD4+ or CD8+ T cells sorted from blood, taken in a trial of the OX40 agonist ivuxolimab. Receptors originate from an adult with an advanced solid tumor such as melanoma, head and neck, liver or kidney cancer. Each CDR3 is given with its conserved first and last residue. D genes are given only for firm matches. For some rows the clone size is stated as once, few or many, or as a class when expanded; others skip it.

J gene: TRBJ1-5
D gene: -
clone size: -
V gene: TRBV19
CDR3 DNA: TGTGCCAGTAAGAGAGGAGATAGCAATCAGCCCCAGCATTTT
CDR3 protein: CASKRGDSNQPQHF

J gene: TRBJ1-2
D gene: -
clone size: -
V gene: TRBV5-1
CDR3 DNA: TGCGCCAGCAGCTTGGGCAGGATTAACTATGGCTACACCTTC
CDR3 protein: CASSLGRINYGYTF

J gene: TRBJ2-7
D gene: -
clone size: -
V gene: TRBV5-4
CDR3 DNA: TGTGCCAGCAGCGGGACTCCAGGCGAGCAGTACTTC
CDR3 protein: CASSGTPGEQYF

J gene: TRBJ2-2
D gene: TRBD1
clone size: -
V gene: TRBV5-1
CDR3 DNA: TGCGCCAGCAGCGCCTCCGGGACAGGGGGCACCGGGGAGCTGTTTTTT
CDR3 protein: CASSASGTGGTGELFF

J gene: TRBJ2-7
D gene: -
clone size: -
V gene: TRBV10-2
CDR3 DNA: TGCGCCAGCGAAGGCTCCTTGAGCTCCTACGAGCAGTACTTC
CDR3 protein: CASEGSLSSYEQYF

J gene: TRBJ2-7
D gene: -
clone size: -
V gene: TRBV29-1
CDR3 DNA: TGCAGCGTTGTCTCGGACAGTTCCTACGAGCAGTACTTC
CDR3 protein: CSVVSDSSYEQYF

J gene: TRBJ1-1
D gene: -
clone size: -
V gene: TRBV30
CDR3 DNA: TGTGCCTGGAGTCCCCAGATAACTGAAGCTTTCTTT
CDR3 protein: CAWSPQITEAFF

J gene: TRBJ2-1
D gene: TRBD2
clone size: -
V gene: TRBV30
CDR3 DNA: TGTGCCTGGAGGAGGCCTAGCGGGGGCCGCTACAATGAGCAGTTCTTC
CDR3 protein: CAWRRPSGGRYNEQFF

J gene: TRBJ1-3
D gene: -
clone size: -
V gene: TRBV4-3
CDR3 DNA: TGCGCCAGCCGGGACGCGGTCGCGGGTGGAAACACCATATATTTT
CDR3 protein: CASRDAVAGGNTIYF

J gene: TRBJ2-7
D gene: -
clone size: few
V gene: TRBV19
CDR3 DNA: TGTGCCAGTAGTATAACCCAAGGGAGGGAGCAGTACTTC
CDR3 protein: CASSITQGREQYF

J gene: TRBJ2-7
D gene: -
clone size: few
V gene: TRBV5-1
CDR3 DNA: TGCGCCAGCAGCTTGGGGGGGAAAAGTGCCTACGAGCAGTACTTC
CDR3 protein: CASSLGGKSAYEQYF

J gene: TRBJ1-5
D gene: TRBD1
clone size: -
V gene: TRBV19
CDR3 DNA: TGTGCCAGTAGGAAGACAGGGGGCGAACAGCCCCAGCATTTT
CDR3 protein: CASRKTGGEQPQHF

J gene: TRBJ2-7
D gene: -
clone size: -
V gene: TRBV19
CDR3 DNA: TGTGCCAGTAGTATAACAGGCGGGACGTCCTACGAGCAGTACTTC
CDR3 protein: CASSITGGTSYEQYF

J gene: TRBJ1-3
D gene: -
clone size: -
V gene: TRBV5-4
CDR3 DNA: TGTGCCAGCAGTGTACAGAGGAACACCATATATTTT
CDR3 protein: CASSVQRNTIYF

J gene: TRBJ2-1
D gene: TRBD2
clone size: -
V gene: TRBV7-2
CDR3 DNA: TGTGCCAGCAGGAAGGTAGGGCGGGGGGGCAATGAGCAGTTCTTC
CDR3 protein: CASRKVGRGGNEQFF

J gene: TRBJ1-1
D gene: -
clone size: -
V gene: TRBV6-5
CDR3 DNA: TGTGCCAGCAGTTTAGGACAGATGAACACTGAAGCTTTCTTT
CDR3 protein: CASSLGQMNTEAFF

J gene: TRBJ2-5
D gene: -
clone size: -
V gene: TRBV7-6
CDR3 DNA: TGTGCCAGCAGCTCCCGGGCCATCCAAGAGACCCAGTACTTC
CDR3 protein: CASSSRAIQETQYF

J gene: TRBJ1-5
D gene: TRBD1
clone size: -
V gene: TRBV6-5
CDR3 DNA: TGTGCCAGCAGGCCGGGACAGGGGTTGGGTCAGCCCCAGCATTTT
CDR3 protein: CASRPGQGLGQPQHF

J gene: TRBJ1-6
D gene: -
clone size: -
V gene: TRBV6-4
CDR3 DNA: TGTGCCAGCAGTCAGACCTTACAAGCACCCCTCCACTTT
CDR3 protein: CASSQTLQAPLHF

J gene: TRBJ1-6
D gene: TRBD1
clone size: -
V gene: TRBV27
CDR3 DNA: TGTGCCAGCAGTTTTCAGGGGGGGGGCGGGAATTCACCCCTCCACTTT
CDR3 protein: CASSFQGGGGNSPLHF

J gene: TRBJ2-2
D gene: TRBD1
clone size: few
V gene: TRBV14
CDR3 DNA: TGTGCCAGCAGACGGACAGGGGAGGAGCTGTTTTTT
CDR3 protein: CASRRTGEELFF

J gene: TRBJ2-3
D gene: -
clone size: -
V gene: TRBV10-1
CDR3 DNA: TGCGCCAGCAGTGAGGCCCCGACAGATACGCAGTATTTT
CDR3 protein: CASSEAPTDTQYF

J gene: TRBJ1-5
D gene: -
clone size: -
V gene: TRBV28
CDR3 DNA: TGTGCCAGCAGTTTATCGGGGGCGGGTCAGCCCCAGCATTTT
CDR3 protein: CASSLSGAGQPQHF

J gene: TRBJ2-2
D gene: -
clone size: -
V gene: TRBV9
CDR3 DNA: TGTGCCAGCAGCGTAGAGTCAGGATTTTACACCGGGGAGCTGTTTTTT
CDR3 protein: CASSVESGFYTGELFF